This T cell receptor beta chain originates from a study of Graves' ophthalmopathy and Graves' hyperthyroidism (dated by TCRdb to the late 2010s). In the study overall: Peripheral blood was collected at initial diagnosis, prior to any treatment. In total, 135 blood samples were TCR-sequenced: 40 to 45 ophthalmopathy, some 72 hyperthyroidism and some 17 hyperthyroidism-to-ophthalmopathy patients. A discovery set of about 99 patients (around 40 ophthalmopathy, 57 stable hyperthyroidism) was enrolled to explore V-J signatures distinguishing ophthalmopathy from hyperthyroidism. In over 5 hyperthyroidism patients, the T-cell repertoire of thyroid tissue was compared with the T-cell repertoire of blood. To tell Graves' ophthalmopathy apart from Graves' hyperthyroidism, and to predict which patients would progress to ophthalmopathy, the study relied on TCR beta repertoire signatures. The independent validation cohort included 18 hyperthyroidism patients plus 17 patients who later progressed from hyperthyroidism to ophthalmopathy. Following sampling, methimazole starting at 30 mg daily was administered to hyperthyroidism patients, and high-dose intravenous methylprednisolone was administered to ophthalmopathy patients.

Study-level results and caveats: Ophthalmopathy was separated from stable hyperthyroidism by the 13-signature model with more than 85% sensitivity and less than 82% specificity in cross-validation and with 80%/75% in the test set. Most expanded thyroid clonotypes with frequency above 0.001 were also detected in blood, suggesting blood repertoires may reflect the thyroid immune response. No statistical method was used to predetermine the sample size, and group allocation was not hidden from the investigators. In validation, the model predicted ophthalmopathy progression with 70.59% sensitivity and roughly 72% specificity; more than ten predicted patients were CT-confirmed with GO in a median of approximately six months.

Stable hyperthyroidism was defined as no progression to ophthalmopathy within 18 months of follow-up. The hyperthyroidism patients were 18 to 65 years old and newly diagnosed, with a disease duration of less than 2 months. Anyone with other autoimmune diseases, uncontrolled infections, pregnancy or lactation was excluded from the study. Clinical symptoms, serum thyroxine, TRAb, thyroid ultrasound and orbital computed tomography were used for diagnosis. PBMCs were isolated from roughly 10 ml of fresh peripheral blood by Ficoll-Paque density gradient centrifugation. Trizol reagent was used to extract the total RNA, and its quality was then checked on an Agilent 2100 Bioanalyzer. This clonotype came up a few times. Which antigen it targets is not known. Base qualities are not at hand, and no much larger clone is one base apart. TCR beta CDR3 regions were amplified from RNA transcripts for repertoire sequencing. The first round was an RT-PCR using HTBI primers with the Qiagen OneStep RT-PCR kit, and this first round was followed by a second-round multiplex PCR, then size selection and purification. Sequencing of the libraries was carried out on an Illumina HiSeq2000 in paired-end mode with 100 bp reads. The authors' pipeline ran thus. SOAPnuke was used to process the reads, throwing out any read that had adapters, had uncalled bases, had a mean Phred below 15, or lacked an exact constant-primer or identifier match. COPE v1.2.5 was used to merge high-quality paired reads. Each unique nucleotide sequence was treated as a clonotype, and MiTCR v1.1 was used to align the clonotypes to the IMGT TRB V, D and J references. The analysis was limited to V-J combinations with a frequency above 0.0001, which together covered 99% to 99.2% of repertoires. For each V-J combination, a TCR clonal expansion and chaos score was defined as the ratio of F50 clonal expansion to chaos observed in the TCRdist matrix. Welch's t-statistics and random forest were used to reduce the features to 10 to 15 V-J combinations, which were then used as input to a naive Bayes classifier. The Morisita-Horn index was used to measure how similar the thyroid and blood repertoires were. Through fastp at Q25 and MiXCR, TCRdb rebuilt clones from the public reads, retaining in-frame beta chains. Each CDR3 protein appears once, grouped with its most common genes and DNA. These V and J calls are TCRdb output, not the study's own analysis. The sample has 300,000 to 400,000 distinct CDR3 sequences on record, about 18% of them singletons. Together, the top ten hold 2.4% of the sample.

From the cysteine through the phenylalanine, the CDR3 covers 18 amino acids. The read is trimmed to its CDR3 DNA, 54 bases read in frame from base 1. CDR1 and CDR2 are drawn from the germline V gene: SGHTA, FQGNSA. The V and J ends are trimmed by 1 base and 3 bases, leaving 18 bases between them. The rearranged segments are TRBV7-2 and TRBJ2-2; the D gene is perhaps TRBD1 or TRBD2, as each covers 5 bases. The clonotype was recovered from an adult woman with stable Graves' hyperthyroidism. Source material: peripheral blood. The CDR3 protein: CASSLGLAWGLDTGELFF. The DNA is as follows: TGTGCCAGCAGCTTAGGGCTTGCATGGGGGTTGGACACCGGGGAGCTGTTTTTT.